This passage covers 24 T cell receptor beta chains from one sample sequenced in a study of CD8+CD57+ T cells in acquired aplastic anemia. Sequencing involved patients with CD8+CD57+ cell expansion previously shown by flow cytometry. The TCR beta profiling, which covered VDJ combination and CDR3 sequence, was carried out using genomic DNA as the template. TCRdb reprocessed the reads with MiXCR, giving one entry per CDR3 protein. Here the sample spans 150,000 to 170,000 distinct CDR3 sequences, over 50% being singletons. Specimen: sorted CD4+, CD8+, or CD8+CD57+ T cells (not recorded which) from PBMCs. Source of these receptors: a human donor with aplastic anemia.

This sequence joins TRBV19 and TRBJ1-2; D ambiguous. V lost 7 bases and J 7 bases, leaving 13 bases between the germline ends. Germline CDR1 LNHDA, CDR2 SQIVND (reference sequence). This CDR3 spans 12 amino acids. The DNA for the CDR3 is TGTGCCAGTAACATGGGGAATCGTGGCTACACCTTC. Its translation: CASNMGNRGYTF.

J is TRBJ2-3 and V is TRBV19; TRBD2 matches 7 bases. V lost 8 bases and J lost 4; bases outside the gene matches: 6. CDR1 and CDR2 from the germline V gene are LNHDA and SQIVND (reference sequence). This CDR3 contains 13 residues. CDR3 in amino acids: CASRTSGADTQYF. The DNA for the CDR3 is TGTGCCAGTCGGACAAGCGGGGCAGATACGCAGTATTTT.

In regard to this clonotype: With a much larger clone just one base away, this may be a read error. The chain employs TRBV6-1 and TRBJ1-2; unclear D gene. CDR1 and CDR2 (germline): MNHNS, SASEGT. V lost 1 base and J lost 8, with 14 bases in between. The length of the CDR3 is 14 residues. This CDR3 is CASSEGREREGYTF. The CDR3 DNA reads as TGTGCCAGCAGTGAAGGCCGGGAGAGAGAGGGCTACACCTTC.

The chain links TRBV20-1 to TRBJ2-1; no clear D gene. Germline CDR1 DFQATT, CDR2 SNEGSKA (reference sequence). The CDR3 runs to 13 residues. The CDR3 nucleotides are TGCAGCGTGGGATCTAGCTCCTACAATGAGCAGTTCTTC. It is translated as CSVGSSSYNEQFF.

This clonotype was found many times. This rearrangement joins TRBV7-9 to TRBJ2-7; D ambiguous. With 1 base removed from V and 9 bases from J, the gap between germline ends came to 7 bases. Germline loops: CDR1 SEHNR, CDR2 FQNEAQ (reference sequence). This CDR3 is built from 11 residues. The CDR3 DNA sequence: TGTGCCAGCAGCTTAGAAACGGTGCAGTACTTC. It encodes CASSLETVQYF.

The genes are TRBV10-3 and TRBJ1-6, with no clear D. V was trimmed by 9 bases and J by 9 bases, leaving 18 bases between them. Germline values: CDR1 ENHRY, CDR2 SYGVKD. The CDR3 length is 14 residues. The CDR3 region is CAIGEAGVSSPLHF. Written as DNA, the CDR3 is TGTGCCATTGGGGAGGCCGGGGTAAGTTCACCCCTCCACTTT.

In its sample, this clonotype was seen many times. V usage is TRBV5-1 and J usage is TRBJ2-3; 8 positions agree with TRBD2. Germline V gene sequence: CDR1 SGHRS, CDR2 YFSETQ. J lost 0 bases, V lost 0 bases, and 0 bases had no gene match. The CDR3 has 15 residues. In nucleotides, the CDR3 is TGCGCCAGCAGCTTGGAGCGGGGGAGCACAGATACGCAGTATTTT. Encoded protein: CASSLERGSTDTQYF.

This clonotype has ten or more counts. The genes are TRBV19 and TRBJ2-1; 11 bases map to TRBD2. The CDR3 is 19 amino acids. The V and J ends lost 4 bases and 3 bases, in that order; junction bases with no gene match: 14. CDR1 and CDR2 (germline): LNHDA, SQIVND (reference sequence). The CDR3, as DNA: TGTGCCAGTAGTAAAAGGGCACTAGCGGGGGACCCGATCTACAATGAGCAGTTCTTC. Protein sequence: CASSKRALAGDPIYNEQFF.

The chain combines TRBV20-1 with TRBJ2-5; TRBD2 aligns across 7 bases. The length of the CDR3 is 12 residues. CDR1 and CDR2 (germline): DFQATT, SNEGSKA (reference sequence). The J segment lost 5 bases and the V segment lost 3 bases, leaving 3 bases of the junction unmatched. DNA for the CDR3: TGCAGTGCTAGCGGGGAGGGCGAGACCCAGTACTTC. Encoded protein: CSASGEGETQYF.

At least ten counts were recorded for this clonotype. V gene TRBV15 combines with J gene TRBJ1-6; D unclear. This CDR3 has 17 amino acids. In germline, CDR1 is LNHNV, CDR2 YYDKDF (reference sequence). V was pared by 1 base and J by 7 bases, with 17 bases between. The CDR3: CATSRVTRALYNSPLHF. The CDR3 DNA follows: TGTGCCACCAGCAGAGTAACGAGAGCCCTTTACAATTCACCCCTCCACTTT.

The gene calls are TRBV5-4 and TRBJ1-2; D might be TRBD1 (5 bases). The germline V gene has CDR1 SGHNT and CDR2 YYREEE (reference sequence). V gave up 4 bases and J gave up 3 bases, with 13 bases separating them. The CDR3 has 14 residues. The CDR3 protein is CASSERQQDYGYTF. CDR3 coding DNA: TGTGCCAGCAGCGAAAGACAGCAAGACTATGGCTACACCTTC.

The V gene is TRBV7-3, the J gene TRBJ2-2; TRBD1 matches 7 bases. CDR3 length equals 14 residues. From germline, CDR1 is SGHTA and CDR2 FQGTGA. With V trimmed by 5 bases and J by 3 bases, 3 bases remained unmatched. CDR3 loop: CASSQGGDTGELFF. The CDR3 bases are TGTGCCAGCAGCCAAGGGGGCGACACCGGGGAGCTGTTTTTT. Variable domain in full (rest from reference TRBV7-3 and TRBJ2-2): GAGVSQTPSNKVTEKGKYVELRCDPISGHTALYWYRQSLGQGPEFLIYFQGTGAADDSGLPNDRFFAVRPEGSVSTLKIQRTERGDSAVYLCASSQGGDTGELFFGEGSRLTVL.

This clonotype was seen at least ten times. This chain connects TRBV7-9 to TRBJ2-7; D tentatively reads TRBD1 or TRBD2 (6 bases each). V was pared by 5 bases and J by 3 bases, with 17 bases between. This CDR3 spans 15 amino acids. From germline, CDR1 is SEHNR and CDR2 FQNEAQ (reference sequence). In DNA, the CDR3 is TGTGCCAGCAGCCCGAGAGGGGGGACTCTCTACGAGCAGTACTTC. It is translated as CASSPRGGTLYEQYF.

At least ten counts were recorded for this clonotype. The chain joins TRBV9 to TRBJ2-7; D unresolved. The germline V and J ends were trimmed by 0 bases and 0 bases, with 7 bases remaining between them. Germline CDR1 is SGDLS and CDR2 is YYNGEE. The CDR3 is 14 amino acids. CDR3: CASSVGQTSYEQYF. As DNA, the CDR3 is TGTGCCAGCAGCGTAGGGCAGACCTCCTACGAGCAGTACTTC.

This clonotype was detected a few times. The CDR3 DNA reads TGTGCCAGCAGTTACTTAACTAGCGGGGGGCAGGAGACCCAGTACTTC. It yields the protein CASSYLTSGGQETQYF. The chain links TRBV6-5 to TRBJ2-5, with 12 bases lining up with TRBD2. The CDR3 is made up of 16 amino acids. The germline V gene has CDR1 MNHEY and CDR2 SVGAGI. Trimming removed 1 base from V and 5 bases from J; junction bases left unmatched: 5.

The chain joins TRBV29-1 to TRBJ2-7; 12 bases agree with TRBD2. The germline gives CDR1 SQVTM, CDR2 ANQGSEA. Trimming at V came to 6 bases and at J to 3 bases, leaving 3 bases not matched to a gene. The CDR3 runs to 13 residues. CDR3 coding DNA: TGCAGCGTCGGACTAGCGGGGCGCTACGAGCAGTACTTC. Translating it yields CSVGLAGRYEQYF.

This clonotype was picked up a small number of times. The chain couples TRBV11-2 to TRBJ2-1; D is possibly TRBD2 (6 bases). Germline CDR1 reads SGHAT; CDR2 reads FQNNGV. The ends were cut back, 5 bases at V and 9 bases at J, with 23 bases in the middle. The CDR3 totals 16 residues. The CDR3 protein is CASSPRLEEYWVEQFF. CDR3 DNA sequence: TGTGCCAGCAGCCCGAGACTAGAGGAATATTGGGTTGAGCAGTTCTTC.

This clonotype was detected many times. The gene calls are TRBV7-9 and TRBJ2-5; D uncertain. Looked up from germline, CDR1 is SEHNR and CDR2 is FQNEAQ (reference sequence). V lost 0 bases, J lost 1 base, and 12 bases lay in between. The length of the CDR3 is 16 residues. In nucleotides, the CDR3 is TGTGCCAGCAGCTTAGCCCCGGTAAACCTCCAAGAGACCCAGTACTTC. This translates into CASSLAPVNLQETQYF.

This clonotype was detected many times. The CDR3: CASSSEAGGVRTGELFF. For the CDR3, the DNA is TGTGCCAGCAGCTCAGAAGCGGGGGGTGTGAGGACCGGGGAGCTGTTTTTT. This sequence joins TRBV11-2 and TRBJ2-2; 9 bases are a match to TRBD2. This CDR3 region has 17 residues. V dropped 4 bases and J dropped 5; count of bases not matched to a gene: 11. Germline V gives CDR1 SGHAT, CDR2 FQNNGV.

CDR3 sequence: CASSPSGTANYEQYF. As DNA, the CDR3 is TGTGCCAGCAGTCCCTCCGGGACAGCTAACTACGAGCAGTACTTC. The J gene is TRBJ2-7, the V gene TRBV25-1; 7 bases map to TRBD1. Unmatched junction bases numbered 10, after V lost 5 bases and J lost 3 bases. Germline V lookup: CDR1 MGHDK, CDR2 SYGVNS. CDR3 size: 15 residues.

This clonotype was detected many times. The CDR3 nucleotides read TGTGCCAGCAGCCCTAGGAGGACAGGTACCTCACCCCTCCACTTT. Its protein product is CASSPRRTGTSPLHF. The rearrangement joins TRBV9 to TRBJ1-6; 7 nucleotides agree with TRBD1. Trimming cost V 4 bases and J 10 bases; bases outside gene matches: 11. There are 15 residues in the CDR3. The germline CDR1 and CDR2 sequences are SGDLS and YYNGEE.

The chain joins TRBV5-1 to TRBJ1-1; D unresolved. This CDR3 has 13 amino acids. V shed 0 bases and J shed 6 bases, with 9 bases lying between them. Germline V CDR1 and CDR2: SGHRS, YFSETQ. The CDR3 spells CASSLVGSAEAFF. The CDR3 nucleotides are TGCGCCAGCAGCTTGGTGGGTTCCGCTGAAGCTTTCTTT.

This clonotype was counted at least ten times. The chain is built from TRBV19 and TRBJ1-5, with D tentatively TRBD1 (5 bases). The CDR3 loop spans 16 amino acids. Germline CDR1 and CDR2: LNHDA and SQIVND (reference sequence). V lost 7 bases, J lost 5 bases, and 21 bases lay in between. The CDR3 DNA sequence: TGTGCCAGTACCAAGTCCCAGGGAAGGACTCATCAGCCCCAGCATTTT. Residues: CASTKSQGRTHQPQHF.

On this clonotype: With a much larger clone just one base away, this may be a read error. This chain joins TRBV7-2 and TRBJ2-4; 7 nucleotides align to TRBD2. The V and J ends lost 6 bases and 1 base, in that order; junction bases with no gene match: 6. The CDR3 has 15 residues. Germline V gene data show CDR1 as SGHTA and CDR2 as FQGNSA. The CDR3 loop is CASSPGRGAKNIQYF. The CDR3 DNA reads as TGTGCCAGCAGTCCGGGGCGGGGGGCCAAAAACATTCAGTACTTC.